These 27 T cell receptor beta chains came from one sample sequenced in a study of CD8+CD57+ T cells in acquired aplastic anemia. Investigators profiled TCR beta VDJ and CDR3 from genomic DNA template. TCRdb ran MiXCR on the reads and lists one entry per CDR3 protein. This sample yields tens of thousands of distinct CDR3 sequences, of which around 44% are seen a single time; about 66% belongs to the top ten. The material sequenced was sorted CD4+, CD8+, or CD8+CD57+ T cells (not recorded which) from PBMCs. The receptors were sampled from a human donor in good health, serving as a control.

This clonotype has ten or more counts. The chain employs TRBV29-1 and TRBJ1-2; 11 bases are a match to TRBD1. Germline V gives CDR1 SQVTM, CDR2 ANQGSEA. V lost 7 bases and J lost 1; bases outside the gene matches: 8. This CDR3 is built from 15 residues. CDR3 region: CSAYGTGGNNYGYTF. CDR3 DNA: TGCAGCGCTTACGGGACAGGGGGGAATAACTATGGCTACACCTTC.

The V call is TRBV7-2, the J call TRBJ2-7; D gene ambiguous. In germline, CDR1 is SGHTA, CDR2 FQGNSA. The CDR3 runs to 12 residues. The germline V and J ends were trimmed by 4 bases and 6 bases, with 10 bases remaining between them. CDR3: CASSSYIREQYF. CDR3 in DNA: TGTGCCAGCAGCTCCTACATTCGCGAGCAGTACTTC.

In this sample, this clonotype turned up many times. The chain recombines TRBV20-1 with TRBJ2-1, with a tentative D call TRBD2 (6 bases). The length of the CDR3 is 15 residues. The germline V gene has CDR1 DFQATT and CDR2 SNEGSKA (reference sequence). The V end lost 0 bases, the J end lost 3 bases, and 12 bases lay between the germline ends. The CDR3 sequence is CSARDAGLDYNEQFF. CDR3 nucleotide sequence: TGCAGTGCTAGAGACGCGGGGCTCGACTACAATGAGCAGTTCTTC.

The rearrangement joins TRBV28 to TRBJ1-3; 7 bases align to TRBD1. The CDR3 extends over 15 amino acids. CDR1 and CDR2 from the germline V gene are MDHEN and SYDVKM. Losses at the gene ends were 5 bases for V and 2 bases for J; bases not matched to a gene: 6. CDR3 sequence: CASSDPGTAGNTIYF. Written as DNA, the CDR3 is TGTGCCAGCAGTGATCCCGGGACAGCTGGAAACACCATATATTTT.

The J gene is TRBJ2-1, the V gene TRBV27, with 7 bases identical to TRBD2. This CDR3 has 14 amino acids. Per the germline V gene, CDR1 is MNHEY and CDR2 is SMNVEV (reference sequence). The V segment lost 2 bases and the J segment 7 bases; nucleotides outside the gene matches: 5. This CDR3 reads CASSLAGVSNEQFF. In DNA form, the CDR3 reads TGTGCCAGCAGTTTAGCGGGAGTCTCGAATGAGCAGTTCTTC.

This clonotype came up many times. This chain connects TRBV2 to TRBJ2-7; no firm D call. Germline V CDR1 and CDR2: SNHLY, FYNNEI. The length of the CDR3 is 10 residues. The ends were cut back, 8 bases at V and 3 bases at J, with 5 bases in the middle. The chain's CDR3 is CASGVYEQYF. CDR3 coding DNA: TGTGCCAGCGGGGTCTACGAGCAGTACTTC. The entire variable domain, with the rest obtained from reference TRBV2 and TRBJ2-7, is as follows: EPEVTQTPSHQVTQMGQEVILRCVPISNHLYFYWYRQILGQKVEFLVSFYNNEISEKSEIFDDQFSVERPDGSNFTLKIRSTKLEDSAMYFCASGVYEQYFGPGTRLTVT.

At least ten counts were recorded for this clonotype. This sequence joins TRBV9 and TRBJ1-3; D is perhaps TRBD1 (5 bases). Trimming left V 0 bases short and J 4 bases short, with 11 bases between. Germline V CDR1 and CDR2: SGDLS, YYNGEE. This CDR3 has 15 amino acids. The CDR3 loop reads CASSVDGTGGNTIYF. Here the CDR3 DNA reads TGTGCCAGCAGCGTAGACGGGACTGGGGGAAACACCATATATTTT.

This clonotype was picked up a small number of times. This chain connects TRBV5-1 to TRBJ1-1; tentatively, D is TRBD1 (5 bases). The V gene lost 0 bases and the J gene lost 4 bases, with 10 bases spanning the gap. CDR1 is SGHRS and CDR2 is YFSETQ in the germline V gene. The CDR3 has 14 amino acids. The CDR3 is CASSLVQEGTEAFF. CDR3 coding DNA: TGCGCCAGCAGCTTGGTACAGGAGGGCACTGAAGCTTTCTTT.

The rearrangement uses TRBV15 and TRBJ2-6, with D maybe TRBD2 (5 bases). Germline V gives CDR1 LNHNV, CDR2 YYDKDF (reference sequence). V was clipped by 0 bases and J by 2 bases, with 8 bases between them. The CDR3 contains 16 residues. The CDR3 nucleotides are TGTGCCACCAGCAGAGATCCGGGGACTGGGGCCAACGTCCTGACTTTC. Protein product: CATSRDPGTGANVLTF. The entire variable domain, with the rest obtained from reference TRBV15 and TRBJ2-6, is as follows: DAMVIQNPRYQVTQFGKPVTLSCSQTLNHNVMYWYQQKSSQAPKLLFHYYDKDFNNEADTPDNFQSRRPNTSFCFLDIRSPGLGDTAMYLCATSRDPGTGANVLTFGAGSRLTVL.

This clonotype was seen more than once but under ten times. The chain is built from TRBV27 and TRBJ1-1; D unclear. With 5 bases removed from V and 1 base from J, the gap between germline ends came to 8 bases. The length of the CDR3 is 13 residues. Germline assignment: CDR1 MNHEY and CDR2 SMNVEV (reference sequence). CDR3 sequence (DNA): TGTGCCAGCAGTCCCTCCGGGAACACTGAAGCTTTCTTT. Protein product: CASSPSGNTEAFF.

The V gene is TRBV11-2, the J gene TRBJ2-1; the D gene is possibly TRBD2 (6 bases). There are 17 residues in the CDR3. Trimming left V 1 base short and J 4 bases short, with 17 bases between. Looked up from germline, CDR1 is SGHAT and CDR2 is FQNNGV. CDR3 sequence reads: CASSLGGDWVGYNEQFF. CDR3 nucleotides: TGTGCCAGCAGCTTAGGTGGGGACTGGGTTGGGTACAATGAGCAGTTCTTC. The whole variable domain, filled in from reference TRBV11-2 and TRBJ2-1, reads EAGVAQSPRYKIIEKRQSVAFWCNPISGHATLYWYQQILGQGPKLLIQFQNNGVVDDSQLPKDRFSAERLKGVDSTLKIQPAKLEDSAVYLCASSLGGDWVGYNEQFFGPGTRLTVL.

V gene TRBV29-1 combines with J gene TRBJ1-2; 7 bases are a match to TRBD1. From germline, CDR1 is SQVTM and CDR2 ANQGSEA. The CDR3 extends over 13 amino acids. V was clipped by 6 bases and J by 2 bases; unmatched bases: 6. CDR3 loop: CSVGQQGNYGYTF. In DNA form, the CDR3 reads TGCAGCGTGGGACAGCAGGGGAACTATGGCTACACCTTC.

The CDR3 loop is CASSPTSLYGYTF. In DNA, the CDR3 is TGTGCCAGCAGCCCGACAAGCCTGTACGGCTACACCTTC. The chain recombines TRBV6-1 with TRBJ1-2; D unclear. The CDR3 is 13 amino acids. The germline CDR1 and CDR2 sequences are MNHNS and SASEGT. V lost 6 bases and J 8 bases, leaving 16 bases between the germline ends.

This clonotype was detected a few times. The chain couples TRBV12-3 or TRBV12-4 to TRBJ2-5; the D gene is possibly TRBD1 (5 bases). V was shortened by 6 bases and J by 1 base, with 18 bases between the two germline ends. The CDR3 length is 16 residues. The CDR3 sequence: CASSALPPTVQETQYF. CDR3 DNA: TGTGCCAGCAGCGCCCTCCCCCCGACAGTCCAAGAGACCCAGTACTTC.

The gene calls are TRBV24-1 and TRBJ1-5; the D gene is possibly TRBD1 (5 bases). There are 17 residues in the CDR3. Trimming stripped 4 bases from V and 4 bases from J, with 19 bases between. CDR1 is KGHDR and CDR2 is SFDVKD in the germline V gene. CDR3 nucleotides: TGTGCCACCAGTGAGGTCGACCAGGGTAGGGCGAATCAGCCCCAGCATTTT. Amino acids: CATSEVDQGRANQPQHF.

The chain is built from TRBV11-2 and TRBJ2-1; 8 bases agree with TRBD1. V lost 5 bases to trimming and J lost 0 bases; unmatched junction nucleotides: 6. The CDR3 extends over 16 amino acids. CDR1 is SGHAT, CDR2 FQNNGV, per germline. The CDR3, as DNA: TGTGCCAGCAGCCCCAGGACAGGGAGCTCCTACAATGAGCAGTTCTTC. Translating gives CASSPRTGSSYNEQFF.

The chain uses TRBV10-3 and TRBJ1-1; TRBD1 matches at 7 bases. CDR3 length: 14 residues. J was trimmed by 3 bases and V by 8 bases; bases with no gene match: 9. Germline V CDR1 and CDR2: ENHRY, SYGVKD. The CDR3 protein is CAIRGWQGDTEAFF. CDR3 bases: TGTGCCATCCGGGGGTGGCAGGGGGACACTGAAGCTTTCTTT.

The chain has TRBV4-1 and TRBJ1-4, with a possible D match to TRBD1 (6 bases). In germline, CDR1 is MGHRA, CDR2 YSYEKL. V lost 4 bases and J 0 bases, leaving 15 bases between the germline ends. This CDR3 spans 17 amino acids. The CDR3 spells CASSLRTAPATNEKLFF. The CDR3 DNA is TGCGCCAGCAGCCTTAGGACAGCCCCTGCAACTAATGAAAAACTGTTTTTT.

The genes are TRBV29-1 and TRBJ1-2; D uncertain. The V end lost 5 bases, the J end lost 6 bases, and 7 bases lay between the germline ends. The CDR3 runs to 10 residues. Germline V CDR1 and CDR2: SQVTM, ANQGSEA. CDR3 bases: TGCAGCGTTTTTGGGAATGGCTACACCTTC. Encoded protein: CSVFGNGYTF.

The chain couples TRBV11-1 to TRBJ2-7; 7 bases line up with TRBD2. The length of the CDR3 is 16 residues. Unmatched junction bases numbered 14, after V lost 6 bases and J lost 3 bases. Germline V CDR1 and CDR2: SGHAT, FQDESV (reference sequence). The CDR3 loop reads CASRPTTGGSLYEQYF. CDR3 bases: TGTGCCAGCAGACCGACTACTGGCGGGAGTCTCTACGAGCAGTACTTC.

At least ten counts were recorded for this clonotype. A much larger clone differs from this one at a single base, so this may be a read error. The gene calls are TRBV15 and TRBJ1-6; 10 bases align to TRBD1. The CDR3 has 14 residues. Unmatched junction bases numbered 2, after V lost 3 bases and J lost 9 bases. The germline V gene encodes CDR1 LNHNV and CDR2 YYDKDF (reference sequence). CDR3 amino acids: CATSRDRGGSPLHF. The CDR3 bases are TGTGCCACCAGCAGGGACAGGGGGGGTTCACCCCTCCACTTT. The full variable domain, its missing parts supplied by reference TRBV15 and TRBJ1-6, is DAMVIQNPRYQVTQFGKPVTLSCSQTLNHNVMYWYQQKSSQAPKLLFHYYDKDFNNEADTPDNFQSRRPNTSFCFLDIRSPGLGDTAMYLCATSRDRGGSPLHFGNGTRLTVT.

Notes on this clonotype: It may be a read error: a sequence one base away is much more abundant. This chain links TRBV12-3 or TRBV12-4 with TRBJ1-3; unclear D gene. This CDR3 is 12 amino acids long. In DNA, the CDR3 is TGTGCCAGCAGCCCAGCGGGGAACACCATATGTTTT. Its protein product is CASSPAGNTICF.

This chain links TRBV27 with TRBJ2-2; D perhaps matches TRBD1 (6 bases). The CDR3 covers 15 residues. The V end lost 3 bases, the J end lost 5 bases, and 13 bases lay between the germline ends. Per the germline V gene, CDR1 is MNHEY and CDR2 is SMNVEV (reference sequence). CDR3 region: CASSFLGGSTGELFF. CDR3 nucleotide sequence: TGTGCCAGCAGTTTTCTAGGGGGATCGACCGGGGAGCTGTTTTTT.

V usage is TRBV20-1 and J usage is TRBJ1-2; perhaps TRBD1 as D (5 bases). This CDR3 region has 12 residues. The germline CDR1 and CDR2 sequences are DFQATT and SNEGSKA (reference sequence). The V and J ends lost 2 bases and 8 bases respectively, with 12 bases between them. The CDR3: CSARPRGEGYTF. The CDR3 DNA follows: TGCAGTGCTAGACCCCGAGGGGAAGGCTACACCTTC.

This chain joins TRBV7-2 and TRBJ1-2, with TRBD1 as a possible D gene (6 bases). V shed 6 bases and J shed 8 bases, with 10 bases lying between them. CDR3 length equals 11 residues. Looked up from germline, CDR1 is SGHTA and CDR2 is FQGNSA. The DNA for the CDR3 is TGTGCCAGCAGTTCCGGGACAGGCTACACCTTC. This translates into CASSSGTGYTF.

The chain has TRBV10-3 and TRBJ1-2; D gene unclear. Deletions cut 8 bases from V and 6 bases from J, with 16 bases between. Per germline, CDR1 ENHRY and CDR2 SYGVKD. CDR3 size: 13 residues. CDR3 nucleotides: TGTGCCATCCTCGATCAGGTTGCCCATGGCTACACCTTC. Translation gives CAILDQVAHGYTF.

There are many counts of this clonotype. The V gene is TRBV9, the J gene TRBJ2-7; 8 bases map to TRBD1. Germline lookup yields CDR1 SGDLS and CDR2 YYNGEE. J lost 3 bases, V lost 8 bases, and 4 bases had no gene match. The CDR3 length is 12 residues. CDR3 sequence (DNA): TGTGCCAGTGGGACAGGCTTCTACGAGCAGTACTTC. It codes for CASGTGFYEQYF. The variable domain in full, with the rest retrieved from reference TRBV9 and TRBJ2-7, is DSGVTQTPKHLITATGQRVTLRCSPRSGDLSVYWYQQSLDQGLQFLIQYYNGEERAKGNILERFSAQQFPDLHSELNLSSLELGDSALYFCASGTGFYEQYFGPGTRLTVT.